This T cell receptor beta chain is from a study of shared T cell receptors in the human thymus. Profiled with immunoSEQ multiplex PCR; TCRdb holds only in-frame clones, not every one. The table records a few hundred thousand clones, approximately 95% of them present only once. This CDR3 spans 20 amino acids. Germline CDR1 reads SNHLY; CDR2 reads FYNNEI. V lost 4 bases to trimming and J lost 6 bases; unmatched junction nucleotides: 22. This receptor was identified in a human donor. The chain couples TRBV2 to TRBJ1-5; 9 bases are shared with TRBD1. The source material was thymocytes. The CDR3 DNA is TGTGCCAGCAGTGGCTCCGACCCGACTGAAATCAGGGGACAGGGTCAGCCCCAGCATTTT. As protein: CASSGSDPTEIRGQGQPQHF.